This TCR delta chain was recovered during a study of γδ T cells in repeated Plasmodium falciparum infection. Flow sorting of PBMC yielded separate Vgamma9/Vdelta2+ and Vdelta2-negative gammadelta T cell populations for bulk repertoire analysis. TCRdb reran clone calling via CATT on the multiplex PCR reads. The table has 50,000 to 55,000 delta-chain clones, around 2% seen once; the top ten hold 20% to 25%. This clone showed up just a few times. The protein TCRdb lists belongs to a much larger clone and differs from this DNA's translation at residue 7, which points to a read error; the protein shown is made from the DNA. V shed 0 bases and J 0 bases; nucleotides not matched to a gene: 15. The CDR3 totals 20 residues. From germline, CDR1 is TSWWSYY and CDR2 QGS.

The source material was gamma-delta T cells from blood. V and J are TRDV1 and TRDJ1, with 8 bases fitting TRDD3. The J gene, absent from TCRdb, was called here by matching the DNA to germline. This TCR derives from a pool of human donors (malaria-infected and uninfected, not separated). This CDR3 is CALGELQPTWGYWYTDKLIF. The DNA for the CDR3 is TGTGCTCTTGGGGAACTACAACCAACATGGGGATACTGGTACACCGATAAACTCATCTTT.